This T cell receptor beta chain was documented in a study of blood T cells in healthy people across ages. A J-beta primer mix and a sample-barcoded 5' primer were used in a second PCR of roughly 6 to 12 cycles. TCRdb redid the calling of the 5' RACE reads with MiXCR, one entry per CDR3 protein. The data contain roughly 1 million distinct CDR3 sequences, about 25% of them singletons. These data were also reused for a study on T cells of mothers and their children.

The specimen sequenced was blood. The source is a girl between 2 and 10 years old in good health.

As DNA, the CDR3 is TGTGCCCTCAGACAGGGGTCCACCGGGGAGCTGTTTTTT. This translates into CALRQGSTGELFF. The chain uses TRBV6-2 or TRBV6-3 and TRBJ2-2, with 8 bases identical to TRBD1. The V and J ends lost 11 bases and 4 bases, in that order; junction bases with no gene match: 6. CDR1 MNHEY and CDR2 SVGEGT come from the germline V gene. The CDR3 runs to 13 residues.